This TCR beta chain was recovered during a study of T cell responses to AZD1222 COVID-19 vaccine. General observations from the study: Mapped onto spike, vaccine-associated CD4 TCRs spanned it and were dominant at 160-218 and 743-854. Mostly white British, mostly female donors; authors suggested clonal diversity may be underestimated.

The method was immunoSEQ multiplex PCR; TCRdb's version includes in-frame clones alone and lacks a portion of them. The sample lists about 110,000 clones, less than 95% seen once, with approximately 2.9% in the top ten. For this clone: Antigen specificity is unknown.

The CDR3 is 8 residues long. Germline CDR1 is DFQATT and CDR2 is SNEGSKA (reference sequence). V was shortened by 8 bases and J by 8 bases, with 6 bases between the two germline ends. The sequencing used peripheral blood, collected 28 days after the second AZD1222 dose. This sequence originates from an adult who received the AZD1222 COVID-19 vaccine. The chain combines TRBV20-1 with TRBJ1-2, with a tentative D call TRBD1 (6 bases). DNA for the CDR3: TGCAGTACAGGGGGCTACACCTTC. Translated, it gives CSTGGYTF.